Presented here are 23 T cell receptor beta chains from one specimen sequenced in a study of cytomegalovirus exposure and HLA in healthy donors. Researchers ran the PCR with 60 Vbeta and 13 Jbeta primers. The data were produced by immunoSEQ multiplex PCR, yet TCRdb's version contains in-frame clones alone and is incomplete. The sample holds 30,000 to 35,000 clones. Sequenced material: PBMCs. These receptor sequences come from a woman aged 40 to 50 in good health and CMV-seropositive.

The gene calls are TRBV5-1 and TRBJ2-3; a weak D match, TRBD2 (6 bases). Per germline, CDR1 SGHRS and CDR2 YFSETQ. Trimming shortened V by 3 bases and J by 2 bases, and 13 bases separated the two germline ends. CDR3 length: 15 residues. The CDR3 here is CASSYRTTFTDTQYF. CDR3 DNA sequence: TGCGCCAGCAGCTATCGGACTACCTTCACAGATACGCAGTATTTT. Combining the CDR3 with reference TRBV5-1 and TRBJ2-3 gives the whole variable domain KAGVTQTPRYLIKTRGQQVTLSCSPISGHRSVSWYQQTPGQGLQFLFEYFSETQRNKGNFPGRFSGRQFSNSRSEMNVSTLELGDSALYLCASSYRTTFTDTQYFGPGTRLTVL.

The chain has TRBV23-1 and TRBJ2-5; 7 bases map to TRBD1. TRBV23-1 is filed as an ORF, its function uncertain. The J segment lost 2 bases and the V segment lost 8 bases, leaving 2 bases of the junction unmatched. This CDR3 is built from 12 residues. In DNA form, the CDR3 reads TGCGCCAGCTGGACAGGACAAGAGACCCAGTACTTC. The encoded protein is CASWTGQETQYF.

V is TRBV6-5 and J is TRBJ1-2; possible D gene TRBD1, 6 bases. Germline V gene lookup returns CDR1 MNHEY and CDR2 SVGAGI. Trimming stripped 6 bases from V and 6 bases from J, with 14 bases between. The CDR3 extends over 13 amino acids. CDR3 in DNA: TGTGCCAGCAGCCAGACAGGCGAACATGGCTACACCTTC. Residues: CASSQTGEHGYTF.

The rearrangement uses TRBV6-4 and TRBJ1-2; D may be TRBD1 (5 bases). This CDR3 spans 13 amino acids. Germline loops: CDR1 MRHNA, CDR2 SNTAGT. Trimming shortened V by 3 bases and J by 2 bases, and 7 bases separated the two germline ends. Here the CDR3 reads CASSEGQNYGYTF. The CDR3 region has the DNA TGTGCCAGCAGTGAAGGACAAAACTATGGCTACACCTTC.

The chain uses TRBV7-9 and TRBJ2-1; TRBD2 might be the D (6 bases). V lost 1 base and J 7 bases, leaving 11 bases between the germline ends. Germline V gene lookup returns CDR1 SEHNR and CDR2 FQNEAQ (reference sequence). CDR3 length: 14 residues. The CDR3 bases are TGTGCCAGCAGCTTAGTCGGTGGGGGGAATGAGCAGTTCTTC. Translating it yields CASSLVGGGNEQFF.

The chain is built from TRBV30 and TRBJ1-2; D remains unclear. V lost 2 bases and J 8 bases, leaving 18 bases between the germline ends. CDR3 length: 14 residues. Germline V gene sequence: CDR1 GTSNPN, CDR2 SVGIG (reference sequence). The CDR3 region has the DNA TGTGCCTGGAGTAAAAGTAGACTACGGAGAGGCTACACCTTC. It yields the protein CAWSKSRLRRGYTF.

This chain connects TRBV2 to TRBJ2-5, with TRBD2 matching over 7 bases. Germline CDR1 reads SNHLY; CDR2 reads FYNNEI. The CDR3 is 15 amino acids. The trim removed 5 bases at V and 4 bases at J, leaving 10 bases unmatched. CDR3 loop: CASSSGGRAGETQYF. CDR3 sequence (DNA): TGTGCCAGCAGTTCAGGTGGGAGGGCCGGAGAGACCCAGTACTTC.

This rearrangement joins TRBV29-1 to TRBJ1-2; D is unresolved. CDR3 length equals 12 residues. CDR1 is SQVTM and CDR2 is ANQGSEA in the germline V gene. Trimming shortened V by 6 bases and J by 5 bases, and 13 bases separated the two germline ends. Here the CDR3 reads CSVPVGDYGYTF. The CDR3 nucleotides are TGCAGCGTCCCCGTCGGGGATTATGGCTACACCTTC.

The V gene is TRBV6-5, the J gene TRBJ1-4; D gene unclear. The germline gives CDR1 MNHEY, CDR2 SVGAGI. This CDR3 comprises 13 residues. V shed 0 bases and J shed 7 bases, with 6 bases lying between them. The CDR3 DNA reads as TGTGCCAGCAGTTACTCGACTCGTGAAAAACTGTTTTTT. It codes for CASSYSTREKLFF.

The chain joins TRBV30 to TRBJ2-7, with D possibly matching TRBD2 (5 bases). The V gene lost 2 bases and the J gene lost 0 bases, with 8 bases spanning the gap. The germline gives CDR1 GTSNPN, CDR2 SVGIG (reference sequence). The CDR3 length is 13 residues. The CDR3 here is CAWSRGLSYEQYF. The CDR3, as DNA: TGTGCCTGGAGTCGAGGACTCTCCTACGAGCAGTACTTC.

The chain is built from TRBV5-1 and TRBJ1-2; tentatively, D is TRBD1 (5 bases). Trimming cost V 0 bases and J 6 bases, with 12 bases left between them. The CDR3 has 14 amino acids. In germline, CDR1 is SGHRS, CDR2 YFSETQ. The DNA for the CDR3 is TGCGCCAGCAGCTTGGGACAGTGGATGGATGGCTACACCTTC. It encodes CASSLGQWMDGYTF. The full variable domain, in which reference TRBV5-1 and TRBJ1-2 provide the parts outside the CDR3, is KAGVTQTPRYLIKTRGQQVTLSCSPISGHRSVSWYQQTPGQGLQFLFEYFSETQRNKGNFPGRFSGRQFSNSRSEMNVSTLELGDSALYLCASSLGQWMDGYTFGSGTRLTVV.

This chain connects TRBV29-1 to TRBJ1-2; tentatively, D is TRBD1 (5 bases). The V end was cut by 7 bases, the J end by 7 bases, with 19 bases between. The germline gives CDR1 SQVTM, CDR2 ANQGSEA. This CDR3 has 13 amino acids. In nucleotides, the CDR3 is TGCAGCGGGAAGGCCTCCACAGGCGGTGGCTACACCTTC. Its translation is CSGKASTGGGYTF.

The gene calls are TRBV29-1 and TRBJ1-1; no reliable D call. Trimming removed 2 bases at V and 1 base at J, with 14 bases between. The germline gives CDR1 SQVTM, CDR2 ANQGSEA. CDR3 length equals 15 residues. The CDR3 region has the DNA TGCAGCGTTGAAAACCCTACGTTCGAGAACACTGAAGCTTTCTTT. This sequence encodes CSVENPTFENTEAFF.

This sequence joins TRBV9 and TRBJ2-1, with D tentatively TRBD2 (6 bases). CDR1 and CDR2 from the germline V gene are SGDLS and YYNGEE. Trimming stripped 2 bases from V and 8 bases from J, with 14 bases between. The CDR3 consists of 14 residues. DNA of the CDR3: TGTGCCAGCAGCGTCGGAGGGTTTGTTGATGAGCAGTTCTTC. The encoded protein is CASSVGGFVDEQFF. Together with reference TRBV9 and TRBJ2-1, the CDR3 gives the full variable domain: DSGVTQTPKHLITATGQRVTLRCSPRSGDLSVYWYQQSLDQGLQFLIQYYNGEERAKGNILERFSAQQFPDLHSELNLSSLELGDSALYFCASSVGGFVDEQFFGPGTRLTVL.

Details on this clone: The same CDR3 is also encoded by other DNA sequences in this sample. The rearrangement links TRBV4-3 to TRBJ1-1; D gene uncertain. Germline V gene lookup returns CDR1 LGHNA and CDR2 YSLEER. This CDR3 has 13 residues. Trimming cost V 4 bases and J 1 base, with 7 bases left between them. The CDR3 reads CASSRDRNTEAFF. CDR3 nucleotide sequence: TGCGCCAGCAGCCGAGACCGGAACACTGAAGCTTTCTTT.

This chain joins TRBV18 and TRBJ2-7; weak D call: TRBD2 (5 bases). The V and J ends lost 4 bases and 0 bases respectively, with 13 bases between them. Germline CDR1 KGHSH, CDR2 LQKENI. The CDR3 covers 15 residues. The CDR3 reads CASSQASSSSYEQYF. The CDR3 DNA is TGTGCCAGCTCACAAGCTAGCTCTAGCTCCTACGAGCAGTACTTC. Full variable domain (rest looked up from reference TRBV18 and TRBJ2-7): NAGVMQNPRHLVRRRGQEARLRCSPMKGHSHVYWYRQLPEEGLKFMVYLQKENIIDESGMPKERFSAEFPKEGPSILRIQQVVRGDSAAYFCASSQASSSSYEQYFGPGTRLTVT.

The CDR3 reads CASSRGVQLNEQFF. CDR3 DNA: TGTGCCAGCAGCCGGGGGGTTCAGCTGAATGAGCAGTTCTTC. The chain employs TRBV14 and TRBJ2-1; maybe TRBD2 (6 bases). V lost 4 bases to trimming and J lost 7 bases, with 14 bases between them. This CDR3 has 14 amino acids. CDR1 is SGHDN and CDR2 is FVKESK in the germline V gene.

V usage is TRBV19 and J usage is TRBJ1-3; no clear D gene. The CDR3 has 14 residues. V dropped 5 bases and J dropped 4 bases, with 12 bases sitting between them. CDR1 LNHDA and CDR2 SQIVND come from the germline V gene (reference sequence). CDR3 protein: CASSQQLQGNTIYF. The CDR3 DNA sequence: TGTGCCAGTAGTCAACAATTACAGGGAAACACCATATATTTT.

This chain joins TRBV4-1 and TRBJ2-1; 7 bases match TRBD2. This CDR3 comprises 17 residues. V was pared by 0 bases and J by 0 bases, with 5 bases of the junction left unmatched. The germline V gene encodes CDR1 MGHRA and CDR2 YSYEKL. The CDR3 loop reads CASSQDGGGLSYNEQFF. CDR3 bases: TGCGCCAGCAGCCAAGACGGGGGAGGGCTCTCCTACAATGAGCAGTTCTTC.

The V gene is TRBV5-4, the J gene TRBJ1-1; D not resolved. The CDR3 totals 11 residues. Germline CDR1 and CDR2: SGHNT and YYREEE (reference sequence). V was cut by 0 bases and J by 10 bases, with 7 bases left in between. CDR3 residues: CASSLGGRAFF. As DNA, the CDR3 is TGTGCCAGCAGCTTGGGAGGGAGAGCTTTCTTT. Supplemented by reference TRBV5-4 and TRBJ1-1, the full variable domain reads ETGVTQSPTHLIKTRGQQVTLRCSSQSGHNTVSWYQQALGQGPQFIFQYYREEENGRGNFPPRFSGLQFPNYSSELNVNALELDDSALYLCASSLGGRAFFGQGTRLTVV.

CDR3 sequence: CSVEAQGFVNEQFF. The CDR3 DNA reads TGCAGCGTCGAGGCACAGGGGTTTGTCAATGAGCAGTTCTTC. The chain employs TRBV29-1 and TRBJ2-1; TRBD1 matches at 7 bases. There are 14 residues in the CDR3. Germline lookup yields CDR1 SQVTM and CDR2 ANQGSEA. V lost 6 bases, J lost 6 bases, and 11 bases stayed unmatched.

The chain uses TRBV5-3 and TRBJ1-2, with 7 bases matching TRBD1. TRBV5-3 is an ORF, with its function uncertain. Trimming cost V 3 bases and J 4 bases; bases outside gene matches: 6. CDR3 length equals 14 residues. CDR3 loop: CARSYRGLGYGYTF. The CDR3 nucleotides read TGTGCCAGAAGCTACAGGGGCCTAGGCTATGGCTACACCTTC.

As to this clone: The sample has other DNA sequences that encode this CDR3 too. V usage is TRBV6-5 and J usage is TRBJ2-7, with 9 bases that match TRBD1. Trimming cost V 1 base and J 5 bases; bases outside gene matches: 6. The CDR3 has 15 amino acids. Germline assignment: CDR1 MNHEY and CDR2 SVGAGI. This CDR3 is CASSYLPGQGNEQYF. In DNA, the CDR3 is TGTGCCAGCAGTTACTTGCCAGGACAGGGGAACGAGCAGTACTTC.